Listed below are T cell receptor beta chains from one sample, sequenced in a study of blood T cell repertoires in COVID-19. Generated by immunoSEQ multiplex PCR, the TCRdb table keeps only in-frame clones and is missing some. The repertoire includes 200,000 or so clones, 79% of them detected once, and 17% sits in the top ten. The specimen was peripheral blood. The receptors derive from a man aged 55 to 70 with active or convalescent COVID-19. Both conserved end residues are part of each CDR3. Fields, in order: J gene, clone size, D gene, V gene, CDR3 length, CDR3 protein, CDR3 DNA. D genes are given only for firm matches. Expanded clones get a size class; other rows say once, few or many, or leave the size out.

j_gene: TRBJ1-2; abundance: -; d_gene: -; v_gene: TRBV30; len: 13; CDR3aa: CAWSKDSHYGYTF; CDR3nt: TGTGCCTGGAGTAAGGACTCGCACTATGGCTACACCTTC
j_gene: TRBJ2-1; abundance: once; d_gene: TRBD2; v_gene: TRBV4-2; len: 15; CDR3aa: CASSLASGKVNEQFF; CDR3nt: TGTGCCAGCAGTCTCGCGAGCGGGAAGGTAAATGAGCAGTTCTTC
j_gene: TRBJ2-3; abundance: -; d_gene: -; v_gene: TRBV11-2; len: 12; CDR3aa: CASSPSGETQYF; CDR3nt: TGTGCCAGCAGCCCCAGTGGGGAGACGCAGTATTTT
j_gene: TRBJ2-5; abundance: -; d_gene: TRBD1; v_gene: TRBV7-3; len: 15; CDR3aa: CASTQGQPYQETQYF; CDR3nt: TGTGCCAGCACCCAGGGACAGCCCTACCAAGAGACCCAGTACTTC
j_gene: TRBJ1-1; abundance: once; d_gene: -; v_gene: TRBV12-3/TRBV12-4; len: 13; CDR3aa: CASSYRRDTEAFF; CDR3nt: TGTGCCAGCAGTTATCGGAGGGACACTGAAGCTTTCTTT
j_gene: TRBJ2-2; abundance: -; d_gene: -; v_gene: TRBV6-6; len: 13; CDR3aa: CASRQGLAGELFF; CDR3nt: TGTGCCAGCAGACAGGGATTGGCCGGGGAGCTGTTTTTT
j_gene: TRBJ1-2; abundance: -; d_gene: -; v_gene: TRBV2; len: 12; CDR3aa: CASSYFESGYTF; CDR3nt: TGTGCCAGCAGCTACTTTGAATCGGGCTACACCTTC
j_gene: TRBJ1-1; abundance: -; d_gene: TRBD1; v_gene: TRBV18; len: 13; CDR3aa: CASSSTGDTEAFF; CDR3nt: TGTGCCAGCTCCTCCACAGGGGACACTGAAGCTTTCTTT
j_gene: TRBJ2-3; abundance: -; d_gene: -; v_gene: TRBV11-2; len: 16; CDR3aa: CASSLVGGTVTDTQYF; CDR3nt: TGTGCCAGCAGCTTAGTTGGGGGGACCGTCACAGATACGCAGTATTTT
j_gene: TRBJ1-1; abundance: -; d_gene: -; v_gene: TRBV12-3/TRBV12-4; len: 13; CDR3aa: CASTWTVAAEAFF; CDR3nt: TGTGCCAGCACCTGGACAGTTGCCGCCGAAGCTTTCTTT
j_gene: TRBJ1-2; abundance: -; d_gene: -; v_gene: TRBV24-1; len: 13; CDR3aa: CATRQGASDGYTF; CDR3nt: TGTGCCACCAGGCAGGGCGCCTCTGACGGCTACACCTTC
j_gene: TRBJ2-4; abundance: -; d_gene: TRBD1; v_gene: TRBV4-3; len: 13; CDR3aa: CASSPTGENIQYF; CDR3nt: TGCGCCAGCAGCCCTACAGGGGAAAACATTCAGTACTTC
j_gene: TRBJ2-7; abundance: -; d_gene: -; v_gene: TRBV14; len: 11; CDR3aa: CASSAVLEQYF; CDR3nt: TGTGCCAGCAGCGCCGTACTCGAGCAGTACTTC
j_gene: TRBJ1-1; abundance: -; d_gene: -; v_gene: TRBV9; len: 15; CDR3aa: CASSSARGGASEAFF; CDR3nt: TGTGCCAGCAGCTCCGCCCGGGGGGGGGCGAGTGAAGCTTTCTTT
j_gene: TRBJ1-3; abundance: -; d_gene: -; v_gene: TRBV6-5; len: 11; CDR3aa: CASLTGNTIYF; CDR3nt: TGTGCCAGCCTAACTGGAAACACCATATATTTT
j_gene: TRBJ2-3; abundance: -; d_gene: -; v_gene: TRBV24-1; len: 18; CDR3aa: CATSSSGVRQAGTDTQYF; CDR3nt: TGTGCCACCAGCAGTTCGGGCGTTCGACAGGCTGGCACAGATACGCAGTATTTT
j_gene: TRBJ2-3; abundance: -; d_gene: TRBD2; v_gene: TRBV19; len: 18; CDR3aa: CASSPSAGTSGRTDTQYF; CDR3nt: TGTGCCAGTAGCCCCTCCGCCGGGACTAGCGGGAGGACAGATACGCAGTATTTT
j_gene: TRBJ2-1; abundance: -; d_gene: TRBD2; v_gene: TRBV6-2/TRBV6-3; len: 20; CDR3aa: CASSYPSGLAGGPAYNEQFF; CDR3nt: TGTGCCAGCAGTTACCCATCCGGACTAGCGGGAGGGCCCGCCTACAATGAGCAGTTCTTC
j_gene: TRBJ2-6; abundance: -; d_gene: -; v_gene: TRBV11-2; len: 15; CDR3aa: CASSAAGFGANVLTF; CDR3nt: TGTGCCAGCAGCGCAGCAGGGTTCGGGGCCAACGTCCTGACTTTC
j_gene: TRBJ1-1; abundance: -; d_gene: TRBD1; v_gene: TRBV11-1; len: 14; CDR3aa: CASNPGQSNTEAFF; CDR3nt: TGTGCCAGCAACCCGGGACAGTCGAACACTGAAGCTTTCTTT
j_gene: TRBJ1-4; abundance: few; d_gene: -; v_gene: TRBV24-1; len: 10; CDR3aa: CAALSEKLFF; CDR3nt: TGTGCCGCGCTGAGCGAAAAACTGTTTTTT
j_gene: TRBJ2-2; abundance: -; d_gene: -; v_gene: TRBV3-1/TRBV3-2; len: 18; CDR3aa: CASSRSLWESTNTGELFF; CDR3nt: TGTGCCAGCAGCCGAAGTCTCTGGGAGTCTACGAACACCGGGGAGCTGTTTTTT
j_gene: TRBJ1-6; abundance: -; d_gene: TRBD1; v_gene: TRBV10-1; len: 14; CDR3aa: CASTQGQPNSPLHF; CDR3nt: TGCGCCAGCACCCAGGGACAGCCTAATTCACCCCTCCACTTT
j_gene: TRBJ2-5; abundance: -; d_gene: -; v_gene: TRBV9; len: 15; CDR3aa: CASSVGSGVDETQYF; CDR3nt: TGTGCCAGCAGCGTTGGATCGGGAGTGGATGAGACCCAGTACTTC
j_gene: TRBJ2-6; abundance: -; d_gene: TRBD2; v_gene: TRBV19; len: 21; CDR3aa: CASSRPGTSGRGASGANVLTF; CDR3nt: TGTGCCAGTAGTAGGCCTGGGACTAGCGGGAGAGGCGCATCTGGGGCCAACGTCCTGACTTTC
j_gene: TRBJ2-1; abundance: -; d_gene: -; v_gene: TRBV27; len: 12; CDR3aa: CASSSTGVEQFF; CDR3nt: TGTGCCAGCAGTTCCACAGGTGTTGAGCAGTTCTTC
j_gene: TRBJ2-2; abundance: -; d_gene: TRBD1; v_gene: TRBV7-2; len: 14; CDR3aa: CASSRDRGPGELFF; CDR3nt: TGTGCCAGCTCGAGGGACAGGGGGCCCGGGGAGCTGTTTTTT
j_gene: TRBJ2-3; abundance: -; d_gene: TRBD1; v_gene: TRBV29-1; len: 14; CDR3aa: CSARQGISTDTQYF; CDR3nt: TGCAGCGCCCGACAGGGGATAAGCACAGATACGCAGTATTTT
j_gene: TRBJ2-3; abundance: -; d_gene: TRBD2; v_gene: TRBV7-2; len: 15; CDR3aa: CASSHRTSGMDTQYF; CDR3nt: TGTGCCAGCAGCCACCGGACTAGCGGGATGGATACGCAGTATTTT
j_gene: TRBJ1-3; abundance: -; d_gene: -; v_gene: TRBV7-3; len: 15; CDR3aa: CASSTDGNSGNTIYF; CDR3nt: TGTGCCAGCAGCACAGACGGAAACTCTGGAAACACCATATATTTT
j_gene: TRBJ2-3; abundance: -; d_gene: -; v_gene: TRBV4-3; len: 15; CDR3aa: CASSQELTGTDTQYF; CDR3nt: TGCGCCAGCAGCCAAGAATTGACAGGCACAGATACGCAGTATTTT
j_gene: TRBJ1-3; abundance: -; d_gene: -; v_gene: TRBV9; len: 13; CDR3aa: CASSVEPGNTIYF; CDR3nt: TGTGCCAGCAGCGTAGAGCCTGGAAACACCATATATTTT
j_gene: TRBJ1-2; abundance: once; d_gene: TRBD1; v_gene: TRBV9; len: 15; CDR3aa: CASSPRTGDYYGYTF; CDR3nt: TGTGCCAGCAGCCCTCGGACAGGGGATTACTATGGCTACACCTTC
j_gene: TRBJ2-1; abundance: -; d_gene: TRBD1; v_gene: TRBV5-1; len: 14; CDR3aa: CASNVQGSWNEQFF; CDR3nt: TGCGCCAGCAATGTACAGGGGTCCTGGAATGAGCAGTTCTTC
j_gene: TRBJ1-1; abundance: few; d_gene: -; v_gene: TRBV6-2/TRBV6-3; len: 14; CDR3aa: CASSYERGFREAFF; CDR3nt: TGTGCCAGCAGTTACGAACGGGGTTTTCGGGAAGCTTTCTTT
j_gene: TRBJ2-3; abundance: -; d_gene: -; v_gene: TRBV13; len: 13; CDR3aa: CASSFGGAPTQYF; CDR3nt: TGTGCCAGCAGCTTTGGGGGCGCCCCTACGCAGTATTTT
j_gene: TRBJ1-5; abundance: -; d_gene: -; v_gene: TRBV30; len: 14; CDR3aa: CAWSNGDYRQPQHF; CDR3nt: TGTGCCTGGAGTAATGGGGACTATCGTCAGCCCCAGCATTTT
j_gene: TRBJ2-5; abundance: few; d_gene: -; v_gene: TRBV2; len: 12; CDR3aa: CASGGGRETQYF; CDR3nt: TGTGCCAGCGGGGGGGGCCGTGAGACCCAGTACTTC
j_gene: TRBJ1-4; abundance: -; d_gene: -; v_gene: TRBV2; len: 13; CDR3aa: CASGGAANEKLFF; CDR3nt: TGTGCCAGCGGGGGGGCGGCTAATGAAAAACTGTTTTTT
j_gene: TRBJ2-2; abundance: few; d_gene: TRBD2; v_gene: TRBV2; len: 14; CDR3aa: CASSPLAGDGELFF; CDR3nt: TGTGCCAGCAGCCCCTTAGCGGGAGACGGGGAGCTGTTTTTT
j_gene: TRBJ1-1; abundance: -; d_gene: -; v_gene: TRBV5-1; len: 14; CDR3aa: CASSFRGTGTEAFF; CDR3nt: TGCGCCAGCAGCTTCCGCGGGACGGGCACTGAAGCTTTCTTT
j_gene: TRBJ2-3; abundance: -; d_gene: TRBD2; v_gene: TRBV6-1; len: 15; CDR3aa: CASSEGLAAVDTQYF; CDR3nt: TGTGCCAGCAGTGAAGGCCTAGCGGCAGTAGATACGCAGTATTTT
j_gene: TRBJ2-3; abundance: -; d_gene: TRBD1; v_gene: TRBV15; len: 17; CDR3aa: CATSRGQGQGLPDTQYF; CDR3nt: TGTGCCACCAGCAGAGGCCAGGGACAGGGTTTGCCAGATACGCAGTATTTT
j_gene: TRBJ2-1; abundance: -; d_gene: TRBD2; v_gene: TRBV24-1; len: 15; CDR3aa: CATSDFTSGGNEQFF; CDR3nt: TGTGCCACCAGTGATTTTACTAGCGGGGGGAATGAGCAGTTCTTC
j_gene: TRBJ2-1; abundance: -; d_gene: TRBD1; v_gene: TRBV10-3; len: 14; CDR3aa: CAISVRDRENEQFF; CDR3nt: TGTGCCATCAGCGTACGGGACAGGGAGAATGAGCAGTTCTTC
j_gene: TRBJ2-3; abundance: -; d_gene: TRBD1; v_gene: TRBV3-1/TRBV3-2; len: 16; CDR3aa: CASSLLAGTAGDTQYF; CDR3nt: TGTGCCAGCAGCCTCCTGGCTGGGACAGCCGGAGATACGCAGTATTTT
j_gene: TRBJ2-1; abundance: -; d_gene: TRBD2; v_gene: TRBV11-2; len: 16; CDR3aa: CASSSLAGTSYNEQFF; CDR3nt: TGTGCCAGCAGCTCTTTAGCGGGAACTTCCTACAATGAGCAGTTCTTC
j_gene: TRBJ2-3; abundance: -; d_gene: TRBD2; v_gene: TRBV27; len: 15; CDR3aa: CASSLLAGVTDTQYF; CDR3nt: TGTGCCAGCAGTTTACTAGCGGGAGTCACAGATACGCAGTATTTT
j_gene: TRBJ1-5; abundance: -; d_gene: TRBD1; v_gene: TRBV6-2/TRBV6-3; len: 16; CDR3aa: CASSYSGGAGGQPQHF; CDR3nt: TGTGCCAGCAGTTACTCGGGCGGGGCAGGGGGACAGCCCCAGCATTTT
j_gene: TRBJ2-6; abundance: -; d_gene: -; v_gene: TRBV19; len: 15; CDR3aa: CASSISVSGANVLTF; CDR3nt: TGTGCCAGTAGTATTAGCGTCAGCGGGGCCAACGTCCTGACTTTC
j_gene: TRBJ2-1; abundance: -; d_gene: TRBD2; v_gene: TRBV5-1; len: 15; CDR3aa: CASSLLAGSYNEQFF; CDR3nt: TGCGCCAGCAGCTTACTAGCGGGCTCCTACAATGAGCAGTTCTTC
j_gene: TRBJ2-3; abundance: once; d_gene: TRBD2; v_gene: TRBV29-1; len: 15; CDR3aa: CSTLAETLSTDTQYF; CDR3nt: TGCAGCACCCTAGCGGAAACCCTTAGCACAGATACGCAGTATTTT